This TCR beta chain derives from a study of identifying expanded T cells in peripheral blood. Study findings and constraints: Approximately two-week clone count variance significantly increased as total template count grew.

Per the germline V gene, CDR1 is MNHEY and CDR2 is SVGAGI. The CDR3 is 14 amino acids. Between the trimmed V and J ends, which lost 4 bases and 4 bases, there was a span of 14 bases. As for this clone: As yet, its antigen is unknown.

Healthy donors had no documented immune events, such as infections, while sampled. Clones were sequenced by immunoSEQ multiplex PCR, and TCRdb holds only the in-frame ones, with some missing. This table holds about 80,000 clones, more than 75% found once. Sequencing used blood. The receptor was isolated from a person between 18 and 75 years old in good health. The V and J genes are TRBV6-5 and TRBJ2-7, with D perhaps TRBD1 (6 bases). CDR3 amino acids: CASSSVLRGYEQYF. For the CDR3, the DNA is TGTGCCAGCAGTTCGGTCCTAAGGGGGTACGAGCAGTACTTC.